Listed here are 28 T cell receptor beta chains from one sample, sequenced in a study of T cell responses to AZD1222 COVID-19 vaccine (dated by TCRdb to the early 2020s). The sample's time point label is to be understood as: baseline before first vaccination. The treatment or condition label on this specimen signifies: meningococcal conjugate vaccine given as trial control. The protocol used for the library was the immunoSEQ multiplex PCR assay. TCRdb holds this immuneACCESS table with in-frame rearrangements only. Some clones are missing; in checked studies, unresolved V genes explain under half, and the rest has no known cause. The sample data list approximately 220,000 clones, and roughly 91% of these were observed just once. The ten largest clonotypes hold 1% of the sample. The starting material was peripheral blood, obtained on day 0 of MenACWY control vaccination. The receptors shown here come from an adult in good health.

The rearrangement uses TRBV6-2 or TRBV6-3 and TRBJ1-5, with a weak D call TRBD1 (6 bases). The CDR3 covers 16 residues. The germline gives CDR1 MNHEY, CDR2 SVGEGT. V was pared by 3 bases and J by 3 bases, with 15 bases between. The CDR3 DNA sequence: TGTGCCAGCAGTTATACGGGCAGGGGCTCCAATCAGCCCCAGCATTTT. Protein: CASSYTGRGSNQPQHF.

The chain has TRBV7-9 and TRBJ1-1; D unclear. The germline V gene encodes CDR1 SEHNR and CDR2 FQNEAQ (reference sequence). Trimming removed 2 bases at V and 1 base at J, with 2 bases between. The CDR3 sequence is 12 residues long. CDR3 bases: TGTGCCAGCAGCTTACAGAACACTGAAGCTTTCTTT. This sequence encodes CASSLQNTEAFF.

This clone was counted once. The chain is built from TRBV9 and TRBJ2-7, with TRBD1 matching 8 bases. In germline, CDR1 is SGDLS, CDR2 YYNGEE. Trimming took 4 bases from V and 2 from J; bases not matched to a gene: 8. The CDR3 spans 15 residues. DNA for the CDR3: TGTGCCAGCAGCCCTCAGGGGACAGGTGCCTACGAGCAGTACTTC. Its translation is CASSPQGTGAYEQYF.

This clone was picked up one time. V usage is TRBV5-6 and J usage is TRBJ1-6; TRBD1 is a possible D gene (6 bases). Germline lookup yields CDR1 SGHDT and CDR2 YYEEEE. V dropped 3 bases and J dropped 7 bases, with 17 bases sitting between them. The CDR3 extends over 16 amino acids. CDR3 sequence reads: CASSSPARGRNSPLHF. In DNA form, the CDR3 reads TGTGCCAGCAGCTCCCCGGCGAGGGGGAGAAATTCACCCCTCCACTTT.

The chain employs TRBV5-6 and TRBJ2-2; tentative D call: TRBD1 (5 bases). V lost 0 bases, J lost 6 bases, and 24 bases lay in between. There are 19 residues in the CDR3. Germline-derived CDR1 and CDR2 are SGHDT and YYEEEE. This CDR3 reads CASSLATFRDNGAAGELFF. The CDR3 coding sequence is TGTGCCAGCAGCTTGGCGACGTTCCGCGACAATGGGGCGGCCGGGGAGCTGTTTTTT.

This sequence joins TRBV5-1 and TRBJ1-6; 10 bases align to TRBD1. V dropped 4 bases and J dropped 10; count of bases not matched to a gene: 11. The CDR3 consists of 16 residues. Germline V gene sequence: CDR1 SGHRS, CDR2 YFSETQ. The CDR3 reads CASSRTGGPSSSPLHF. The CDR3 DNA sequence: TGCGCCAGCAGCCGGACAGGGGGGCCTTCTAGCTCACCCCTCCACTTT.

CDR3 residues: CASSIGGSEKLFF. The CDR3 bases are TGTGCCAGTAGTATAGGGGGCAGTGAAAAACTGTTTTTT. The chain carries TRBV19 and TRBJ1-4; D might be TRBD1 (5 bases). Deletions cut 1 base from V and 7 bases from J, with 7 bases between. This CDR3 contains 13 residues. The germline gives CDR1 LNHDA, CDR2 SQIVND (reference sequence).

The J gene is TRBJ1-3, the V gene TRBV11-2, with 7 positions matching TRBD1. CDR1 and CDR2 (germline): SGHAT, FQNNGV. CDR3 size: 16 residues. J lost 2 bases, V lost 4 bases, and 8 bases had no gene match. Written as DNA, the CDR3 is TGTGCCAGCAGCTCAGGCGGCAGGGGGACTGGAAACACCATATATTTT. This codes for CASSSGGRGTGNTIYF.

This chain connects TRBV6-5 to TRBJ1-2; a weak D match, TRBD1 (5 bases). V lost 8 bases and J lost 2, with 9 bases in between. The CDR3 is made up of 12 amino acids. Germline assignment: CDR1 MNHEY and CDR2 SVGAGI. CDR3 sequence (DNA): TGTGCCAGCCGGCAGGGAAACTATGGCTACACCTTC. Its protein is CASRQGNYGYTF.

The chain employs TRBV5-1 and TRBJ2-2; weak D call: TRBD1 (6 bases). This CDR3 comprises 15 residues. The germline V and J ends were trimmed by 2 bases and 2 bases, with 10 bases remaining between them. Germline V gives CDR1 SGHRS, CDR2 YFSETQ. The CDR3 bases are TGCGCCAGCAGCTTCGAACAGGGAAACACCGGGGAGCTGTTTTTT. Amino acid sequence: CASSFEQGNTGELFF. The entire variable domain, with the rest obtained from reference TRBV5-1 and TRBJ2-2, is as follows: KAGVTQTPRYLIKTRGQQVTLSCSPISGHRSVSWYQQTPGQGLQFLFEYFSETQRNKGNFPGRFSGRQFSNSRSEMNVSTLELGDSALYLCASSFEQGNTGELFFGEGSRLTVL.

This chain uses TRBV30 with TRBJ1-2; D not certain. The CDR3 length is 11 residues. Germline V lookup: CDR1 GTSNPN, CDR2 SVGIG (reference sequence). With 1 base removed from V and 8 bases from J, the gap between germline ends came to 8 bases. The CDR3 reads CAWSAHGGYTF. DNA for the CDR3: TGTGCCTGGAGTGCCCACGGAGGCTACACCTTC.

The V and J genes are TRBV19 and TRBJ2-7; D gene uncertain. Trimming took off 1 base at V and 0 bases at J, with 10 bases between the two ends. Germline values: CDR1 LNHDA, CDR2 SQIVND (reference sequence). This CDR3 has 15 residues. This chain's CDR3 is CASSIAPVSSYEQYF. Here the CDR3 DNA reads TGTGCCAGTAGTATAGCTCCAGTAAGCTCCTACGAGCAGTACTTC.

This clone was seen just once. DNA of the CDR3: TGTGCCAGCAGCGAGGGACAGCAAGAGACCCAGTACTTC. It translates to CASSEGQQETQYF. The V and J genes are TRBV5-4 and TRBJ2-5; 7 nucleotides agree with TRBD1. Germline values: CDR1 SGHNT, CDR2 YYREEE (reference sequence). The CDR3 loop spans 13 amino acids. Trimming took 4 bases from V and 2 from J; bases not matched to a gene: 2.

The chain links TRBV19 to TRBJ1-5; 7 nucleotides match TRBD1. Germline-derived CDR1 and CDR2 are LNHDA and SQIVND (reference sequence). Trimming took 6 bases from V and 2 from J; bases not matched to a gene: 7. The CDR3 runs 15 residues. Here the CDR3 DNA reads TGTGCCAGTAGCCCGAGGGGGCTAGGCAATCAGCCCCAGCATTTT. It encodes CASSPRGLGNQPQHF.

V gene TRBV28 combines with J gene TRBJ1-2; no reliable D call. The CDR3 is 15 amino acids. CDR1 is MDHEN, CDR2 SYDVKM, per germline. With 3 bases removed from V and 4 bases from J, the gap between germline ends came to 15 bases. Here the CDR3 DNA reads TGTGCCAGCAGTTTCGATCCACCGTCCCGCTATGGCTACACCTTC. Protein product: CASSFDPPSRYGYTF.

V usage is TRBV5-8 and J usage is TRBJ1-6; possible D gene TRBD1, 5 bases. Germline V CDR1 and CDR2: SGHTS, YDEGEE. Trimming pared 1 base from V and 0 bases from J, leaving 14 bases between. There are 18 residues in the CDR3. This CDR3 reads CASSLRQGGSSYNSPLHF. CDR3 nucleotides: TGTGCCAGCAGCTTGAGGCAGGGTGGAAGCTCCTATAATTCACCCCTCCACTTT.

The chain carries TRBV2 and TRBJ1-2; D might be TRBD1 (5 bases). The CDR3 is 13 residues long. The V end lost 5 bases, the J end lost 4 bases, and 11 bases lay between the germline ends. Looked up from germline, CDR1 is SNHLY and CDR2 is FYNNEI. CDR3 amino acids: CASSFAGTYGYTF. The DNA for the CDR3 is TGTGCCAGCAGTTTCGCCGGGACCTATGGCTACACCTTC.

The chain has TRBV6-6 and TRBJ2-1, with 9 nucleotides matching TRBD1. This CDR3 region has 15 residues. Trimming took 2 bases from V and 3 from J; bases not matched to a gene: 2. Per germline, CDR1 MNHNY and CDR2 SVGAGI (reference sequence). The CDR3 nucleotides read TGTGCCAGCAGTTACCCGGGACAGGGCTACAATGAGCAGTTCTTC. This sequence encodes CASSYPGQGYNEQFF.

The CDR3 coding sequence is TGTGCCAGCAGCCAAGGGGGGGGAAACTCTGAAGCTTTCTTT. Encoded protein: CASSQGGGNSEAFF. The chain combines TRBV3-1 (or the pseudogene TRBV3-2) with TRBJ1-1, with a weak D call TRBD1 (5 bases). The CDR3 extends over 14 amino acids. Trimming took 1 base from V and 6 from J, leaving 12 bases between them. CDR1 is LGHDT and CDR2 is YNNKEL in the germline V gene (reference sequence).

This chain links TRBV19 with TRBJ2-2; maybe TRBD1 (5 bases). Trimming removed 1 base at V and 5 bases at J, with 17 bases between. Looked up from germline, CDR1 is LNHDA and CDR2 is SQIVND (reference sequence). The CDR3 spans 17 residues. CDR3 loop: CASSIGPDRLGTGELFF. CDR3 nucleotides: TGTGCCAGTAGTATAGGCCCCGACAGATTAGGGACCGGGGAGCTGTTTTTT.

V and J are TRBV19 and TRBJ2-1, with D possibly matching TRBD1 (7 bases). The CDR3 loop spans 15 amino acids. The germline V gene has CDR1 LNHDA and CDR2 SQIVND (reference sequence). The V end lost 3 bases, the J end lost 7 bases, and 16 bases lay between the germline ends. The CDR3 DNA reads TGTGCCAGTAGTATCGGAGGGGGCGATAAGAATGAGCAGTTCTTC. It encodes CASSIGGGDKNEQFF.

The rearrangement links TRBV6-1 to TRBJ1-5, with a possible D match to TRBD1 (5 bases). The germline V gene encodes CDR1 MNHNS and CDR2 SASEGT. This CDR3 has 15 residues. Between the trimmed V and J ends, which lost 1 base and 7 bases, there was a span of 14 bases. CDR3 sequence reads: CASSEGSRRGQPQHF. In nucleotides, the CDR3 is TGTGCCAGCAGTGAAGGTTCAAGGCGGGGGCAGCCCCAGCATTTT.

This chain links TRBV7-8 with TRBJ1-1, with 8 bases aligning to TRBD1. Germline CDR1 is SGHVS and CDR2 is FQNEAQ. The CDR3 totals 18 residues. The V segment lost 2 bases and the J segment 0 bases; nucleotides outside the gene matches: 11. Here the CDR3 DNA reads TGTGCCAGCAGCTTAAACCCTCAGGGGGCGACTATGAACACTGAAGCTTTCTTT. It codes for CASSLNPQGATMNTEAFF.

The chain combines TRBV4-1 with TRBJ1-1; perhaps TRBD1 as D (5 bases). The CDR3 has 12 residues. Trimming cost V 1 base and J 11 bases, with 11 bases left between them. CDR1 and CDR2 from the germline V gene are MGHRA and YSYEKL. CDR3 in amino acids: CASSQVPGPAFF. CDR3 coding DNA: TGCGCCAGCAGCCAAGTCCCGGGACCGGCTTTCTTT.

CDR3 sequence (DNA): TGCGCCAGCAGCTTGGGACGGCTCTATGGCTACACCTTC. This codes for CASSLGRLYGYTF. The V and J genes are TRBV5-1 and TRBJ1-2; D is unresolved. The germline V gene encodes CDR1 SGHRS and CDR2 YFSETQ. With 0 bases removed from V and 4 bases from J, the gap between germline ends came to 7 bases. The CDR3 covers 13 residues.

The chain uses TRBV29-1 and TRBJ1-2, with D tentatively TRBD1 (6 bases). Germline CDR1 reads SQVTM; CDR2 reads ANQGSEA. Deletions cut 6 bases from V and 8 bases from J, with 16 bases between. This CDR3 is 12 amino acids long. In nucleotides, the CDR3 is TGCAGCGTAAGTCGGGCAGGGGTCGGCTACACCTTC. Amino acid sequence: CSVSRAGVGYTF.

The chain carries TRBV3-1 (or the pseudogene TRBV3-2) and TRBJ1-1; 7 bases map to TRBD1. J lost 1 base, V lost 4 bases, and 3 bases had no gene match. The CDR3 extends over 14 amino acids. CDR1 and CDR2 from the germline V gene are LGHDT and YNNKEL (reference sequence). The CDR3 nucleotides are TGTGCCAGCAGCCGTGGGACAGCGAACACTGAAGCTTTCTTT. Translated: CASSRGTANTEAFF.

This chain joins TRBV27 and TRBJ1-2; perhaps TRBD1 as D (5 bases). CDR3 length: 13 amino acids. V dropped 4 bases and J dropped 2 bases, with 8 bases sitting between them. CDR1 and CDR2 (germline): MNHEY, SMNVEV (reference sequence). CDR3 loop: CASSYAGNYGYTF. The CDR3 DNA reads TGTGCCAGCAGTTACGCAGGGAACTATGGCTACACCTTC.